This TCR beta chain was recorded in a study of blood T cell repertoires in COVID-19. Study summary: Nucleic acid was either cDNA or gDNA, and it came from T cells, B-cell-depleted T cells, or PBMCs.

The CDR3 runs to 15 residues. Germline V lookup: CDR1 SGHNT, CDR2 YENEEA. This clone has a handful of counts. A read error may produce the germline difference seen at one junction end. TCRdb keeps only in-frame clones here, not all; method: immunoSEQ multiplex PCR. The sample carries 300,000 to 400,000 clones, roughly 86% recorded once. The chain couples TRBV11-3 to TRBJ2-1, with TRBD1 matching over 9 bases. This clonotype was sampled from a woman between 55 and 75 years old with COVID-19, enrolled during active disease. Sequencing was performed on peripheral blood. CDR3 in amino acids: CASSPGQGSNNEQFF. CDR3 DNA: TGTGCCAGCAGCCCGGGACAGGGCTCCAACAATGAGCAGTTCTTC.